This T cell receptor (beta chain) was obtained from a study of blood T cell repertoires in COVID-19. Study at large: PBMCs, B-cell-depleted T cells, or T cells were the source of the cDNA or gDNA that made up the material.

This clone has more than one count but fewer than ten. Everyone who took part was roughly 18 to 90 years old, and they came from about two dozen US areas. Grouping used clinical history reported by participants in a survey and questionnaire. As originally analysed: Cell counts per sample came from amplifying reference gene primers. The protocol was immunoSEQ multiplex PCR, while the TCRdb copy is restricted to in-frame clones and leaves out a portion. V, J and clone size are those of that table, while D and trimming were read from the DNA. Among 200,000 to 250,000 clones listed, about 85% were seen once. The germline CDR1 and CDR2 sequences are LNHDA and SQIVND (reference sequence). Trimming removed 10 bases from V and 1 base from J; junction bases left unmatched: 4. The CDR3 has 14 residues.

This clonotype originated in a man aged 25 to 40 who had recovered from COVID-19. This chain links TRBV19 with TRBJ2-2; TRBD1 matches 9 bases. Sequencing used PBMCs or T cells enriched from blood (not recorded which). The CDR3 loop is CAISDRGNTGELFF. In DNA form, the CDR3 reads TGTGCCATTTCGGACAGGGGGAACACCGGGGAGCTGTTTTTT.